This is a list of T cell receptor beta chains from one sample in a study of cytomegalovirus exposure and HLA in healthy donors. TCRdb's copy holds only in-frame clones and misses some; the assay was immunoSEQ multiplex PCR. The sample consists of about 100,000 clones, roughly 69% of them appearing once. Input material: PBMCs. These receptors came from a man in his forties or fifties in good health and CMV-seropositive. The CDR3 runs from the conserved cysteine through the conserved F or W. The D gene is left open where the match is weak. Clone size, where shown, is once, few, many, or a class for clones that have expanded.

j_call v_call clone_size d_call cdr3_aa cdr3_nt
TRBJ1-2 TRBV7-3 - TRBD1 CASSRGGQDGYGYTF TGTGCCAGCAGCCGCGGGGGACAGGACGGATATGGCTACACCTTC
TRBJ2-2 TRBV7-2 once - CASSLESGNTGELFF TGTGCCAGCAGCTTAGAAAGCGGCAACACCGGGGAGCTGTTTTTT
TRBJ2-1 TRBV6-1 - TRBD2 CASSEGMMGGGYNEQFF TGTGCCAGCAGTGAAGGGATGATGGGCGGGGGTTACAATGAGCAGTTCTTC
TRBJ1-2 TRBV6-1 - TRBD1 CASSIGQGKSYGYTF TGTGCCAGCAGCATTGGACAGGGGAAGAGCTATGGCTACACCTTC
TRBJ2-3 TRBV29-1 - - CSVGDFPPTGRTDTQYF TGCAGCGTTGGGGACTTTCCCCCAACGGGACGCACAGATACGCAGTATTTT
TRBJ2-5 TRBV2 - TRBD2 CASSMGTSGVQETQYF TGTGCCAGCAGTATGGGGACTAGCGGGGTCCAAGAGACCCAGTACTTC
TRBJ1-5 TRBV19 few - CASSIASDGGKHF TGTGCCAGTAGTATAGCCTCCGACGGCGGCAAGCATTTT
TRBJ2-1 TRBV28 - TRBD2 CASRGDASGSIDEQFF TGTGCCAGCAGGGGGGATGCGAGCGGGAGTATCGATGAGCAGTTCTTC
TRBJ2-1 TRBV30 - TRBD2 CAWSRLAGVPPQFF TGTGCCTGGAGTAGACTAGCGGGAGTCCCCCCGCAGTTCTTC
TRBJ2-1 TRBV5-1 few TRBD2 CASSLELAGTYNEQFF TGCGCCAGCAGCTTGGAACTAGCGGGAACCTACAATGAGCAGTTCTTC
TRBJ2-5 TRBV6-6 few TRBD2 CASRRGLAAQETQYF TGTGCCAGCAGAAGGGGTCTAGCGGCTCAAGAGACCCAGTACTTC
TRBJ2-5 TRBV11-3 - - CASSLGLQGTQYF TGTGCCAGCAGCTTGGGGCTTCAGGGGACCCAGTACTTC
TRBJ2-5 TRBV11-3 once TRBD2 CASSPSGGEQETQYF TGTGCCAGCAGCCCTAGCGGGGGGGAACAAGAGACCCAGTACTTC
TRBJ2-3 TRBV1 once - CTSIYTDTQYF TGCACCAGCATATACACAGATACGCAGTATTTT
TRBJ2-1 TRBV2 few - CASSEGPPNEQFF TGTGCCAGCAGTGAAGGGCCGCCCAATGAGCAGTTCTTC
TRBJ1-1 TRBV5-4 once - CASSSGTPEGTEAFF TGTGCCAGCAGCTCCGGGACTCCCGAGGGCACTGAAGCTTTCTTT
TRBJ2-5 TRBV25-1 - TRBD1 CASSDEVRTGRWETQYF TGTGCCAGCAGTGACGAAGTGAGGACAGGGCGTTGGGAGACCCAGTACTTC
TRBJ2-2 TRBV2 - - CASESGGYGELFF TGTGCCAGCGAGAGTGGCGGGTACGGGGAGCTGTTTTTT
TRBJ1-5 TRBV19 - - CASRQGHREPQHF TGTGCCAGTAGACAGGGTCACCGGGAGCCCCAGCATTTT
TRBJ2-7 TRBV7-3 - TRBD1 CASSLDRENEQYF TGTGCCAGCAGCTTAGACAGGGAAAACGAGCAGTACTTC
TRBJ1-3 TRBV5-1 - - CASSLDGQLHSGNTIYF TGCGCCAGCAGCTTGGATGGACAGCTGCACTCTGGAAACACCATATATTTT
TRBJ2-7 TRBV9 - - CASSPFRASYEQYF TGTGCCAGCAGCCCCTTTCGCGCCTCATACGAGCAGTACTTC
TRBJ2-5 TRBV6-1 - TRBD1 CASSVRDSYQETQYF TGTGCCAGCAGTGTCCGGGACAGCTACCAAGAGACCCAGTACTTC
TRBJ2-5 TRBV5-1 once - CASSFVQGSQETQYF TGCGCCAGCAGCTTTGTTCAGGGGAGCCAAGAGACCCAGTACTTC
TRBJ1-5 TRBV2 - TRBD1 CASSGTRDRGNQPQHF TGTGCCAGCAGTGGGACTCGGGACAGGGGCAATCAGCCCCAGCATTTT
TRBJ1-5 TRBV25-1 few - CASSDGQSNQPQHF TGTGCCAGCAGTGACGGACAGAGCAATCAGCCCCAGCATTTT
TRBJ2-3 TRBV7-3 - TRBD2 CASSLTSAGPGGDTQYF TGTGCCAGCAGCTTAACCTCAGCGGGCCCGGGAGGGGATACGCAGTATTTT